The T cell receptor beta chain under discussion was sequenced for a study of blood T cell repertoires in COVID-19. Germline V gene lookup returns CDR1 SNHLY and CDR2 FYNNEI. The J segment lost 3 bases and the V segment lost 6 bases, leaving 1 base of the junction unmatched. This CDR3 has 12 residues. Profiling relied on immunoSEQ multiplex PCR, and the TCRdb table lists in-frame clones only, not all of them. The profile shows about 91,000 clones, around 90% of them singletons. The clonotype comes from a woman between 70 and 85 years old with acute or convalescent COVID-19. The rearrangement links TRBV2 to TRBJ1-2, with 7 positions matching TRBD1. The sequenced sample consisted of peripheral blood. The CDR3 sequence: CASRQGDYGYTF. For the CDR3, the DNA is TGTGCCAGCAGGCAGGGGGACTATGGCTACACCTTC.